Below are 19 T cell receptor beta chains sequenced from a single sample in a study of regulatory T cells in long-lasting Graves disease. Described time point: persistent/refractory GD, antithyroid drugs over 5 years with positive TRAb. RNA isolated from PBMCs was used to make the TCR library. Both iRepertoire HTBI primers and Arm-PCR of CDR3 regions were used to build the TCR beta libraries. A single record per CDR3 protein comes from TCRdb applying MiXCR to the multiplex PCR reads. The sample contains about 310,000 distinct CDR3 sequences, roughly a fifth of which appear only once. The sequences come from peripheral blood mononuclear cells (PBMCs), collected when the disease was refractory, from a patient treated with antithyroid drugs. Receptor source: a female donor with Graves disease.

The chain joins TRBV28 to TRBJ2-5, with 8 bases that match TRBD1. Unmatched junction bases numbered 2, after V lost 1 base and J lost 4 bases. The CDR3 loop spans 14 amino acids. Per the germline V gene, CDR1 is MDHEN and CDR2 is SYDVKM. The CDR3 DNA reads as TGTGCCAGCAGTTTATTCGACAGGGGAGAGACCCAGTACTTC. Translating it yields CASSLFDRGETQYF. The full variable domain, completed using reference TRBV28 and TRBJ2-5, is DVKVTQSSRYLVKRTGEKVFLECVQDMDHENMFWYRQDPGLGLRLIYFSYDVKMKEKGDIPEGYSVSREKKERFSLILESASTNQTSMYLCASSLFDRGETQYFGPGTRLLVL.

The rearrangement links TRBV3-1 to TRBJ2-7; TRBD2 might be the D (5 bases). The length of the CDR3 is 15 residues. Germline V gene sequence: CDR1 LGHDT, CDR2 YNNKEL (reference sequence). Trimming took 0 bases from V and 4 from J, leaving 13 bases between them. This CDR3 is CASSQDVERDYEQYF. In DNA, the CDR3 is TGTGCCAGCAGCCAAGATGTGGAACGGGATTACGAGCAGTACTTC.

The chain uses TRBV2 and TRBJ1-2; D gene ambiguous. V was clipped by 3 bases and J by 2 bases, with 16 bases between them. The CDR3 runs to 16 residues. The germline CDR1 and CDR2 sequences are SNHLY and FYNNEI. The CDR3 sequence is CASSETHPGQNYGYTF. Written as DNA, the CDR3 is TGTGCCAGCAGTGAGACCCATCCGGGCCAAAACTATGGCTACACCTTC.

This clonotype was observed at least ten times. The chain couples TRBV6-2 or TRBV6-3 to TRBJ2-5, with TRBD1 matching over 12 bases. Germline V lookup: CDR1 MNHEY, CDR2 SVGEGT. The J segment lost 5 bases and the V segment lost 8 bases, leaving 9 bases of the junction unmatched. The CDR3 spans 15 residues. As DNA, the CDR3 is TGTGCCAGCGGTCGGGACAGGGGGCGTTGGGAGACCCAGTACTTC. Translated: CASGRDRGRWETQYF.

This clonotype was recorded a few times. J is TRBJ1-1 and V is TRBV7-8; D ambiguous. V lost 0 bases, J lost 3 bases, and 5 bases lay in between. The CDR3 contains 13 residues. Germline CDR1 reads SGHVS; CDR2 reads FQNEAQ. The CDR3 DNA follows: TGTGCCAGCAGCTTAGCTACAGACACTGAAGCTTTCTTT. Amino acids: CASSLATDTEAFF.

The chain carries TRBV7-3 and TRBJ2-1; 8 bases are shared with TRBD2. Trimming cost V 2 bases and J 5 bases; bases outside gene matches: 5. The germline CDR1 and CDR2 sequences are SGHTA and FQGTGA. The CDR3 consists of 15 residues. CDR3 in amino acids: CASSLVSGGNNEQFF. The CDR3 region has the DNA TGTGCCAGCAGCTTAGTGTCGGGAGGGAACAATGAGCAGTTCTTC. Full variable domain (missing parts from reference TRBV7-3 and TRBJ2-1): GAGVSQTPSNKVTEKGKYVELRCDPISGHTALYWYRQSLGQGPEFLIYFQGTGAADDSGLPNDRFFAVRPEGSVSTLKIQRTERGDSAVYLCASSLVSGGNNEQFFGPGTRLTVL.

Remarks on this clonotype: A much more abundant neighbour one base away suggests this may be a read error. The chain joins TRBV13 to TRBJ2-5; D is unresolved. Germline lookup yields CDR1 PRHDT and CDR2 FYEKMQ (reference sequence). The CDR3 runs to 12 residues. Trimming pared 3 bases from V and 2 bases from J, leaving 4 bases between. The CDR3 loop reads CASSLEQETQYF. The CDR3 nucleotides are TGTGCCAGCAGCTTGGAGCAAGAGACCCAGTACTTC.

This clonotype was seen only a few times. The V and J genes are TRBV10-3 and TRBJ2-1, with 9 bases fitting TRBD1. The CDR3 spans 15 residues. Germline V gives CDR1 ENHRY, CDR2 SYGVKD. V trimming: 3 bases; J trimming: 10 bases; junction bases outside the gene matches: 10. The CDR3 DNA is TGTGCCATCAGTGAACAACCACAGGGGGCAAGGGAGCAGTTCTTC. This sequence encodes CAISEQPQGAREQFF.

This clonotype was seen ten or more times. The chain carries TRBV7-2 and TRBJ2-4; TRBD1 matches at 9 bases. CDR3 length: 16 residues. With 3 bases clipped from V and 8 bases from J, the junction kept 11 bases outside the gene matches. Germline CDR1 reads SGHTA; CDR2 reads FQGNSA. CDR3 nucleotide sequence: TGTGCCAGCAGCTTCACACAGGGGGCAGGCGAGGACATTCAGTACTTC. Protein sequence: CASSFTQGAGEDIQYF.

There are a few counts of this clonotype. The genes are TRBV20-1 and TRBJ2-5; no clear D. Trimming pared 5 bases from V and 2 bases from J, leaving 9 bases between. Per germline, CDR1 DFQATT and CDR2 SNEGSKA (reference sequence). The CDR3 is made up of 12 amino acids. The CDR3 here is CSAQTPQETQYF. The CDR3 DNA sequence: TGCAGTGCTCAGACGCCGCAAGAGACCCAGTACTTC.

V gene TRBV29-1 combines with J gene TRBJ2-7; D is possibly TRBD2 (6 bases). The CDR3 has 12 amino acids. Deletions cut 7 bases from V and 3 bases from J, with 13 bases between. CDR1 is SQVTM and CDR2 is ANQGSEA in the germline V gene. In DNA form, the CDR3 reads TGCAGCGCACGACTGGGAGGCTACGAGCAGTACTTC. It specifies CSARLGGYEQYF.

This clonotype was seen at least ten times. The chain has TRBV20-1 and TRBJ1-5, with TRBD1 matching over 8 bases. The CDR3 loop spans 14 amino acids. The V and J ends lost 5 bases and 9 bases, in that order; junction bases with no gene match: 12. Germline V gene sequence: CDR1 DFQATT, CDR2 SNEGSKA (reference sequence). CDR3 amino acids: CSAPKTGQGRPQHF. In DNA, the CDR3 is TGCAGTGCTCCTAAAACTGGACAGGGCCGGCCCCAGCATTTT.

The CDR3, as DNA: TGTGCCAGTAGTCTGATTGCAGGACCCTATGGCTACACCTTC. As protein: CASSLIAGPYGYTF. This chain joins TRBV19 and TRBJ1-2, with D uncertain. There are 14 residues in the CDR3. Per the germline V gene, CDR1 is LNHDA and CDR2 is SQIVND (reference sequence). With 5 bases removed from V and 4 bases from J, the gap between germline ends came to 14 bases.

This clonotype has ten or more counts. The chain joins TRBV30 to TRBJ1-1, with D maybe TRBD1 (6 bases). Deletions cut 2 bases from V and 1 base from J, with 11 bases between. The length of the CDR3 is 14 residues. The germline CDR1 and CDR2 sequences are GTSNPN and SVGIG (reference sequence). The CDR3 nucleotides read TGTGCCTGGAGTACCAGGGGATGGAACACTGAAGCTTTCTTT. Protein: CAWSTRGWNTEAFF.

This clonotype was found many times. This sequence joins TRBV7-2 and TRBJ1-1; 7 bases line up with TRBD1. The V gene's germline CDR1 is SGHTA and CDR2 FQGNSA. V was pared by 3 bases and J by 4 bases, with 5 bases of the junction left unmatched. CDR3 length equals 14 residues. The CDR3 DNA reads as TGTGCCAGCAGCTTCCACAGGGGCACCACTGAAGCTTTCTTT. Its protein product is CASSFHRGTTEAFF.

V usage is TRBV5-5 and J usage is TRBJ2-2; tentative D call: TRBD1 (6 bases). V gave up 4 bases and J gave up 5 bases, with 12 bases separating them. Germline CDR1 and CDR2: SGHKS and YYEKEE (reference sequence). The length of the CDR3 is 14 residues. Here the CDR3 DNA reads TGTGCCAGCAGCGGGACAAGGGGGACCGGGGAGCTGTTTTTT. It is translated as CASSGTRGTGELFF. The full variable domain, with the rest looked up from reference TRBV5-5 and TRBJ2-2, is DAGVTQSPTHLIKTRGQQVTLRCSPISGHKSVSWYQQVLGQGPQFIFQYYEKEERGRGNFPDRFSARQFPNYSSELNVNALLLGDSALYLCASSGTRGTGELFFGEGSRLTVL.

This clonotype was detected only a few times. The chain employs TRBV7-2 and TRBJ1-6, with TRBD1 as a possible D gene (6 bases). Germline assignment: CDR1 SGHTA and CDR2 FQGNSA. Between the trimmed V and J ends, which lost 2 bases and 8 bases, there was a span of 10 bases. CDR3 length: 14 amino acids. The CDR3 DNA follows: TGTGCCAGCAGCTTAAGACCAGGGGATTCACCCCTCCACTTT. It codes for CASSLRPGDSPLHF.

This clonotype was found a few times. The chain has TRBV10-3 and TRBJ2-7; the match to TRBD2 covers 8 bases. The J segment lost 2 bases and the V segment lost 3 bases, leaving 6 bases of the junction unmatched. Germline V gene lookup returns CDR1 ENHRY and CDR2 SYGVKD. The CDR3 runs to 15 residues. The CDR3 protein is CAISDLAGSTYEQYF. CDR3 nucleotides: TGTGCCATCAGTGATTTAGCGGGGAGTACCTACGAGCAGTACTTC.

This clonotype was counted between two and nine times. This CDR3 is CATSREPRGFDEQYF. CDR3 sequence (DNA): TGTGCCACCAGCAGAGAGCCCAGGGGTTTCGACGAGCAGTACTTC. This chain links TRBV15 with TRBJ2-7, with D possibly TRBD1 on 6 matching bases. The length of the CDR3 is 15 residues. V was cut by 0 bases and J by 5 bases, with 14 bases left in between. Germline V gives CDR1 LNHNV, CDR2 YYDKDF (reference sequence).